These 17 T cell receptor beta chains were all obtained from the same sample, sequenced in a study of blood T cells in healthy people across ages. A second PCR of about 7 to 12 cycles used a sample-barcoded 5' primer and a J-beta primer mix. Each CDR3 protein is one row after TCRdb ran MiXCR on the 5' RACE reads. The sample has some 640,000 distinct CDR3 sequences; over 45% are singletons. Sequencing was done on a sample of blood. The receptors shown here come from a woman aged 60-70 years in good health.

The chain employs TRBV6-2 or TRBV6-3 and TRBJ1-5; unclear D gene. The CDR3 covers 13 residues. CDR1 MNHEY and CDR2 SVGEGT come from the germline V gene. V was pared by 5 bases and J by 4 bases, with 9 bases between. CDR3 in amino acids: CASSPIGNQPQHF. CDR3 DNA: TGTGCCAGCAGTCCCATCGGTAATCAGCCCCAGCATTTT.

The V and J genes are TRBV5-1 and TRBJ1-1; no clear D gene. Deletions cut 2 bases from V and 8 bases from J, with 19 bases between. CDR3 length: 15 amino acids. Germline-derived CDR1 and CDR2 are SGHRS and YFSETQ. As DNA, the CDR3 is TGCGCCAGCAGCTTTGGCGCTTCGCAGGCAGAAGAAGCTTTCTTT. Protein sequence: CASSFGASQAEEAFF.

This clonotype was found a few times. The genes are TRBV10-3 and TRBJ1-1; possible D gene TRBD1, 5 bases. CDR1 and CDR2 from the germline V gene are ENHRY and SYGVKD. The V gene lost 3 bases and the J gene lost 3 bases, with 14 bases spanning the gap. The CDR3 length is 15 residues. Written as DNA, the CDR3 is TGTGCCATCAGTGATGGGGCCCTCGGGGACACTGAAGCTTTCTTT. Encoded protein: CAISDGALGDTEAFF.

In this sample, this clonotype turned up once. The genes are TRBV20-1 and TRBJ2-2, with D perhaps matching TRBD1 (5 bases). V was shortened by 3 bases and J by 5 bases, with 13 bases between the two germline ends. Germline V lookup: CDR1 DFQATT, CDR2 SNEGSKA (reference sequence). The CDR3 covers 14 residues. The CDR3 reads CSASRRVDTGELFF. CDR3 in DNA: TGCAGTGCTAGCCGCAGGGTGGATACCGGGGAGCTGTTTTTT.

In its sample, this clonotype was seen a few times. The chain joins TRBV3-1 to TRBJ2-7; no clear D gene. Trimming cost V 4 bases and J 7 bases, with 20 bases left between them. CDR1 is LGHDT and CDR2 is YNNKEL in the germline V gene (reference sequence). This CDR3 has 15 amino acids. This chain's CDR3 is CASSPDVATGWEQYF. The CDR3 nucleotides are TGTGCCAGCAGCCCAGACGTGGCAACTGGCTGGGAGCAGTACTTC.

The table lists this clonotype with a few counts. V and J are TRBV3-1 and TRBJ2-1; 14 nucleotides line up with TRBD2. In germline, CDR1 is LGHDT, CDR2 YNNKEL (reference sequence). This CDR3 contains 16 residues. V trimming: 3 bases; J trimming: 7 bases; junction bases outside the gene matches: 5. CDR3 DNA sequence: TGTGCCAGCAGCCACGGGACTAGCGGGAGAGGTAATGAGCAGTTCTTC. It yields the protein CASSHGTSGRGNEQFF.

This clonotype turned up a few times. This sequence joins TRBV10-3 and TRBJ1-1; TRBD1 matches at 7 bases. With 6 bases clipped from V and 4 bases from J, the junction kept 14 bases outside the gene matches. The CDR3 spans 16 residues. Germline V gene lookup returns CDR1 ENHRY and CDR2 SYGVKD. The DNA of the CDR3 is TGTGCCATCAGGGCAGATACGGGACAGTACGGCACTGAAGCTTTCTTT. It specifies CAIRADTGQYGTEAFF.

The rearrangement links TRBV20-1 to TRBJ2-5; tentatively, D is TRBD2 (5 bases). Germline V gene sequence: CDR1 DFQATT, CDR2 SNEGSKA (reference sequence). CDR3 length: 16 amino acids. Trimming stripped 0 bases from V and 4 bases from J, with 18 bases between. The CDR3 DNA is TGCAGTGCTAGAGATGTCGCGGGCATGGATCGAGAGACCCAGTACTTC. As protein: CSARDVAGMDRETQYF.

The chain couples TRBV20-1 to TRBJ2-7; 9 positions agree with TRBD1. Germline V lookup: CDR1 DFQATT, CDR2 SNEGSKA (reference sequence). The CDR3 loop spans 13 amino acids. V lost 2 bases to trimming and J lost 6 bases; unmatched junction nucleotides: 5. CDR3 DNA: TGCAGTGCTAGAAGGGACAGGGTGGTCGAGCAGTACTTC. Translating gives CSARRDRVVEQYF.

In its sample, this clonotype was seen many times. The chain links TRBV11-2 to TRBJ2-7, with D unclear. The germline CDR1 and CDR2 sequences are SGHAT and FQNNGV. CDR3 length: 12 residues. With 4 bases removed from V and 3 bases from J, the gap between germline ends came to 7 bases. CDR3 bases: TGTGCCAGCAGCTCCTCCATCTACGAGCAGTACTTC. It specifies CASSSSIYEQYF.

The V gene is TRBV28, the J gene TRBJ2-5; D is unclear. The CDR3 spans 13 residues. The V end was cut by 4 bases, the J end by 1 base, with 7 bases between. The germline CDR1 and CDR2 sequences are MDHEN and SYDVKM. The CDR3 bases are TGTGCCAGCAGTTCGACCATCCAAGAGACCCAGTACTTC. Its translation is CASSSTIQETQYF.

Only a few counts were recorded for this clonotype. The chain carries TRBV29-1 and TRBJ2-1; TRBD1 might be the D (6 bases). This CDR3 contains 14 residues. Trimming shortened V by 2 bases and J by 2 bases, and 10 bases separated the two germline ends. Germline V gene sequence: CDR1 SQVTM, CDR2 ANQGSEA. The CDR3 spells CSVEIQGTYNEQFF. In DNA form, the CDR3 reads TGCAGCGTTGAAATCCAGGGGACCTACAATGAGCAGTTCTTC.

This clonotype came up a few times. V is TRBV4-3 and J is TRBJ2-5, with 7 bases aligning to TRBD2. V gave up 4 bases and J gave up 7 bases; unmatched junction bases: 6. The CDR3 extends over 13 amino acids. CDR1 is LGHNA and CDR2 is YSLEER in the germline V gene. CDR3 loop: CASSRGLVGTQYF. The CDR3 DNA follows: TGCGCCAGCAGCCGCGGACTAGTTGGGACCCAGTACTTC.

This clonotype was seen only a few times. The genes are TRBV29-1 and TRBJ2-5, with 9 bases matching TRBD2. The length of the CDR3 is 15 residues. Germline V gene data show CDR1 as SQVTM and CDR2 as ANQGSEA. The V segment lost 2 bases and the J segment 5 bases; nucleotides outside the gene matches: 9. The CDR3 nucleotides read TGCAGCGTTGAAAGGGGTAGCGGGAGACGCGAGACCCAGTACTTC. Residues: CSVERGSGRRETQYF.

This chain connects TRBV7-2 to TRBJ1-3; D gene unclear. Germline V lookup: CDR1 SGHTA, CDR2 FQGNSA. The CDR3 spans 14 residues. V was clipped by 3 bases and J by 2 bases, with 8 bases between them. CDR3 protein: CASSFQRAGNTIYF. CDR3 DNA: TGTGCCAGCAGCTTCCAGCGGGCTGGAAACACCATATATTTT.

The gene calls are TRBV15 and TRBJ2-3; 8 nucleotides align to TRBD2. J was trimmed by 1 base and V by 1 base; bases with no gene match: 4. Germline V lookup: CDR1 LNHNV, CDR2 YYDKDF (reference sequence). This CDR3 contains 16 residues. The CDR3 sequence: CATSRGTAGGTDTQYF. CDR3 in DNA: TGTGCCACCAGCAGAGGAACAGCGGGAGGCACAGATACGCAGTATTTT.

The CDR3 reads CASSQGGGSVGEQFF. The CDR3 DNA reads TGTGCCAGCAGCCAAGGGGGCGGGAGCGTTGGTGAGCAGTTCTTC. The chain couples TRBV4-2 to TRBJ2-1, with 7 nucleotides matching TRBD2. This CDR3 is built from 15 residues. In germline, CDR1 is LGHNA, CDR2 YNFKEQ. Trimming at V came to 1 base and at J to 9 bases, leaving 9 bases not matched to a gene.